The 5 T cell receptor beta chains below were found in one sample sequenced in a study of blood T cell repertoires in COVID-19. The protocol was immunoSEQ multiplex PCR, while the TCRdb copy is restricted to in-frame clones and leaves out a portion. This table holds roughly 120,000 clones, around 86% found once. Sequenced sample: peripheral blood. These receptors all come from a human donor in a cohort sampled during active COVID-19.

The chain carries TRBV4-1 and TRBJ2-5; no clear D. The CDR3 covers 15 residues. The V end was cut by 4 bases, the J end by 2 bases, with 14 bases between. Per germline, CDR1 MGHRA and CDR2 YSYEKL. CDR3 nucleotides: TGCGCCAGCAGCCCGGGTCCTCCCTTTCAAGAGACCCAGTACTTC. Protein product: CASSPGPPFQETQYF.

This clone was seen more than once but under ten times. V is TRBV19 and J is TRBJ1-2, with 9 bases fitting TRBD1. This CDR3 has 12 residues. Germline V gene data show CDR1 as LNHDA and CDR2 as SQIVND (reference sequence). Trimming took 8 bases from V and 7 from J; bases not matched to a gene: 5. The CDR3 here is CASWDRVGGYTF. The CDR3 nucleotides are TGTGCCAGTTGGGACAGGGTAGGTGGCTACACCTTC.

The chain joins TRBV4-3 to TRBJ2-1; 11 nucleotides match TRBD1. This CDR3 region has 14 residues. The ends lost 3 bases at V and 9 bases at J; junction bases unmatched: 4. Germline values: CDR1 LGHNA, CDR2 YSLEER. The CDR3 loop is CASSHRTGGLEQFF. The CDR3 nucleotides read TGCGCCAGCAGCCACCGGACAGGGGGCCTTGAGCAGTTCTTC.

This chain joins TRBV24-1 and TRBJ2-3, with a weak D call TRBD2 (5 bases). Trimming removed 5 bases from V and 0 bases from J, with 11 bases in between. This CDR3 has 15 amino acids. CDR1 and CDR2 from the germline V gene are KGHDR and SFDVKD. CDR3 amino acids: CATSGSSDSTDTQYF. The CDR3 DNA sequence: TGTGCCACCAGTGGAAGTAGCGATAGCACAGATACGCAGTATTTT.

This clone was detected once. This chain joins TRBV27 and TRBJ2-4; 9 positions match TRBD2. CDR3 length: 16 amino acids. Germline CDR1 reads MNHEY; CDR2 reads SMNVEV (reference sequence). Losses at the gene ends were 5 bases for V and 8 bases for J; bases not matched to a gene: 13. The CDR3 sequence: CASSRSGSSARDIQYF. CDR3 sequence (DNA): TGTGCCAGCAGTCGTAGCGGGAGCTCTGCCAGGGACATTCAGTACTTC.